This record covers a single TCR beta chain. The entry originates in a study of blood T cell repertoires in COVID-19. On the study more broadly: Samples came from the United States, Italy and Spain, spanning acute and convalescent COVID-19.

Original analysis: Researchers report that nucleated cell counts were estimated from reference gene primer amplification. Measured with immunoSEQ multiplex PCR; TCRdb has only the in-frame clones, and not every one. V, J and clone size derive from that table, while D and trimming were established from the DNA sequence. Altogether 250,000 to 350,000 clones are present, roughly nine tenths being singletons, with the ten largest covering around 18%. The CDR3 length is 16 residues. In germline, CDR1 is LNHDA, CDR2 SQIVND (reference sequence). V shed 9 bases, J shed 1 base, and the junction held 8 bases outside the gene matches. Grouping used clinical history reported by participants in a survey and questionnaire.

The V and J genes are TRBV19 and TRBJ1-5; TRBD1 aligns across 11 bases. The source is a woman aged 25-40 years who had recovered from COVID-19. Sequenced material: PBMCs or T cells enriched from blood (not recorded which). CDR3 bases: TGTGCCAGCCTCGGACAGGGGGCTAGAAGCAATCAGCCCCAGCATTTT. It is translated as CASLGQGARSNQPQHF.